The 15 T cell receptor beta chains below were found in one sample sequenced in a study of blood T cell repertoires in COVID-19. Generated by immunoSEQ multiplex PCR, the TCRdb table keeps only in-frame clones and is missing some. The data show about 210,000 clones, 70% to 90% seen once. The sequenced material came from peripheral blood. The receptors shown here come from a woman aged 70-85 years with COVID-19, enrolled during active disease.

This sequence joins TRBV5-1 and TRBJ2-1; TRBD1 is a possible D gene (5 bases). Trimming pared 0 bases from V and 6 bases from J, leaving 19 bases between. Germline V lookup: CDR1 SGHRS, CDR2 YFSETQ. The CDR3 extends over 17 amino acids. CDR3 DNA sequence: TGCGCCAGCAGCTTGGTCTCAGGGCTGAGGTTTGGCAATGAGCAGTTCTTC. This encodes CASSLVSGLRFGNEQFF. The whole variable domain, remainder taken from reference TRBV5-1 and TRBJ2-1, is KAGVTQTPRYLIKTRGQQVTLSCSPISGHRSVSWYQQTPGQGLQFLFEYFSETQRNKGNFPGRFSGRQFSNSRSEMNVSTLELGDSALYLCASSLVSGLRFGNEQFFGPGTRLTVL.

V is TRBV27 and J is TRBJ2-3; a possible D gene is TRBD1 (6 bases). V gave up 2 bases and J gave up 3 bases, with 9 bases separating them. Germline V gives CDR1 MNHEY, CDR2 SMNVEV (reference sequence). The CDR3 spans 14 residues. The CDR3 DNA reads TGTGCCAGCAGTTTAAACAGGGCTACAGATACGCAGTATTTT. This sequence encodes CASSLNRATDTQYF.

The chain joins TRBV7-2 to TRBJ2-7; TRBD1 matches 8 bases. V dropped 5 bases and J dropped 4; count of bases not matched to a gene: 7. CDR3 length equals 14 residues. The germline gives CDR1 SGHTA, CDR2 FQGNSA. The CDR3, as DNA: TGTGCCAGCAGCACCAGGACAGGGTGGTACGAGCAGTACTTC. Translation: CASSTRTGWYEQYF.

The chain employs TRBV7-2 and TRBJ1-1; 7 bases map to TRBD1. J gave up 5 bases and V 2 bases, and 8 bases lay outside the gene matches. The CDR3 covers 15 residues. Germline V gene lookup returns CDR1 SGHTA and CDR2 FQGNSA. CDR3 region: CASSLIVGGLTEAFF. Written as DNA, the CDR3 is TGTGCCAGCAGCTTAATAGTAGGGGGCTTAACTGAAGCTTTCTTT.

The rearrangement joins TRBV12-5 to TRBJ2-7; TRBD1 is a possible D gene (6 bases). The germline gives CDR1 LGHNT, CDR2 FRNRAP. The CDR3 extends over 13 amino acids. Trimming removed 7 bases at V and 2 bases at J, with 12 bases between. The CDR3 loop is CASVRDKAYEQYF. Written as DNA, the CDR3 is TGTGCTAGTGTGAGGGACAAAGCCTACGAGCAGTACTTC.

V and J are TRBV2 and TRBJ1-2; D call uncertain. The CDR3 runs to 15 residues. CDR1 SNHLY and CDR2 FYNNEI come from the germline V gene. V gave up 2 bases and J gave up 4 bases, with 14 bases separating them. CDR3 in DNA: TGTGCCAGCAGTGAAATGTCCCGAGCGGGCTATGGCTACACCTTC. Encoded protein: CASSEMSRAGYGYTF.

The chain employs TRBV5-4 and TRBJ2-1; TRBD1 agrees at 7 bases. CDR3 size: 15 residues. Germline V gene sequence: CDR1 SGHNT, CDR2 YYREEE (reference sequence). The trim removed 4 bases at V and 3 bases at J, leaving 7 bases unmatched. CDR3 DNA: TGTGCCAGCAGCCCCAATCGGGACAGCTACAATGAGCAGTTCTTC. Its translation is CASSPNRDSYNEQFF.

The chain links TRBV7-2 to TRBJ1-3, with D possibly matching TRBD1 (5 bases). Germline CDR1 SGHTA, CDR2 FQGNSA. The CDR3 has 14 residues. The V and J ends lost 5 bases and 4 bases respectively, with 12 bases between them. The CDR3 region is CASSPPDSGNTIYF. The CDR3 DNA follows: TGTGCCAGCAGCCCTCCCGACAGCGGAAACACCATATATTTT.

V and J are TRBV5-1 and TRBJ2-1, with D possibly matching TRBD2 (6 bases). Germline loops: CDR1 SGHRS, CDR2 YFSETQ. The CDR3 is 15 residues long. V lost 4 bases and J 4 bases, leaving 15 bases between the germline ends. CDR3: CASSRGTETYNEQFF. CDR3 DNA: TGCGCCAGCAGCCGCGGGACGGAAACTTACAATGAGCAGTTCTTC.

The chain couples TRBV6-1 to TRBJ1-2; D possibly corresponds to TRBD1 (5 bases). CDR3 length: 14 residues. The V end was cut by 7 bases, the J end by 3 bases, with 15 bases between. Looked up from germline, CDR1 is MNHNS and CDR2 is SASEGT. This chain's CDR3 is CASTEDTYDYGYTF. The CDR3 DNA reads TGTGCCAGCACTGAGGACACTTACGACTATGGCTACACCTTC.

CDR3 nucleotides: TGCGCCAGCAGCCAAGTCATAGCGGGGGAGAACACCGGGGAGCTGTTTTTT. The encoded protein is CASSQVIAGENTGELFF. The chain employs TRBV4-3 and TRBJ2-2; 9 positions match TRBD2. CDR3 length: 17 residues. CDR1 LGHNA and CDR2 YSLEER come from the germline V gene. After removal of 1 base from V and 1 base from J, the junction contained 4 bases not matched to a gene.

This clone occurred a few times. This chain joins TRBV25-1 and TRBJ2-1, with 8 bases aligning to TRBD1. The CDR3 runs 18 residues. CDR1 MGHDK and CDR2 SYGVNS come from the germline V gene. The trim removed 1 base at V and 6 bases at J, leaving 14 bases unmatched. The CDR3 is CASSESSARQGKSNEQFF. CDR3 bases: TGTGCCAGCAGTGAATCGTCAGCGCGACAGGGGAAAAGCAATGAGCAGTTCTTC.

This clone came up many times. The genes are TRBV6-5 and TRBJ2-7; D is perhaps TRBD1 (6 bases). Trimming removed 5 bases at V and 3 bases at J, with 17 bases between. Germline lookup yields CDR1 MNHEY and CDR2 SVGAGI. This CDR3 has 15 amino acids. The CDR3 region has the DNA TGTGCCAGCAGTCACCCAGTAGGGGGACACTACGAGCAGTACTTC. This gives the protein CASSHPVGGHYEQYF.

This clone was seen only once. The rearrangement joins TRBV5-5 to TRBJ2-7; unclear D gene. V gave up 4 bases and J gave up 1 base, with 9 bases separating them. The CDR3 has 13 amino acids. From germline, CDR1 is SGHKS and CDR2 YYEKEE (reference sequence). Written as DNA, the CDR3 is TGTGCCAGCAGCCACACAGATTCCTACGAGCAGTACTTC. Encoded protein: CASSHTDSYEQYF.

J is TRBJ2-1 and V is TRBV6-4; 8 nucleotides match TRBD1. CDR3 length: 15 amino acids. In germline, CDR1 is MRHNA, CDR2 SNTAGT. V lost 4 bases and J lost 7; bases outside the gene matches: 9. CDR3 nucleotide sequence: TGTGCCAGCAGTGCCACCCCGACAGGGGAGAATGAGCAGTTCTTC. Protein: CASSATPTGENEQFF.